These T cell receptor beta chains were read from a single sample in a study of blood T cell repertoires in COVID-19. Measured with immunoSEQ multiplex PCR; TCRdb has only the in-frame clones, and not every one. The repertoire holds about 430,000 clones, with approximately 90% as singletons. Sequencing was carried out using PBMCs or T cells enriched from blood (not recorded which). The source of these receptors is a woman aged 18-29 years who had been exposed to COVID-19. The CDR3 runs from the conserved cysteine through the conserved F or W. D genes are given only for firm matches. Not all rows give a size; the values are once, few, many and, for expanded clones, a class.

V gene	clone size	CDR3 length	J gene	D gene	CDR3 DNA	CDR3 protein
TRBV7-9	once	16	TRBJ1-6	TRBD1	TGTGCCAGCAGCGGCATAGAGGGACAGTACCTCGGGACCCTCCACTTT	CASSGIEGQYLGTLHF
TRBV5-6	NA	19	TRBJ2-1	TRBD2	TGTGCCAGCATCCGGAGGGCTAGCGGGGGGGCCTTCCCCGACAATGAGCAGTTCTTC	CASIRRASGGAFPDNEQFF
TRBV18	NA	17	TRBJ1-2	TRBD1	TGTGCCAGCTCACCATTGAGCAGGACAGGGGCCAACTATGGCTACACCTTC	CASSPLSRTGANYGYTF
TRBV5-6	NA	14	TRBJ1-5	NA	TGTGCCAGCAGCTTGGGACAGTCCAATCAGCCCCAGCATTTT	CASSLGQSNQPQHF
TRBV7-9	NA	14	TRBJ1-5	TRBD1	TGTGCCAGCAGTCAAGACAGGGGGCATCAGCCCCAGCATTTT	CASSQDRGHQPQHF
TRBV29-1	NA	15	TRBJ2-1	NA	TGCAGCGCCCGGTGGATAAGCGGAAGAAGTAATGAGCAGTTCTTC	CSARWISGRSNEQFF
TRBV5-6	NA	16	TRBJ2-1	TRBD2	TGTGCCAGCAGCTTGGCAGGCGGGAGCTCCTACAATGAGCAGTTCTTC	CASSLAGGSSYNEQFF
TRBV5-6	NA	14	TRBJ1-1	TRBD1	TGTGCCAGCAGCTTCGGACAGGGCAACACTGAAGCTTTCTTT	CASSFGQGNTEAFF
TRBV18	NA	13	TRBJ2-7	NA	TGTGCCAGCTCACCCACCCAACGGTACGAGCAGTACTTC	CASSPTQRYEQYF
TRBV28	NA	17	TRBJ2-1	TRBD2	TGTGCCAGCAGTTTATCGGGAGGGAGCGTCGGCTACAATGAGCAGTTCTTC	CASSLSGGSVGYNEQFF